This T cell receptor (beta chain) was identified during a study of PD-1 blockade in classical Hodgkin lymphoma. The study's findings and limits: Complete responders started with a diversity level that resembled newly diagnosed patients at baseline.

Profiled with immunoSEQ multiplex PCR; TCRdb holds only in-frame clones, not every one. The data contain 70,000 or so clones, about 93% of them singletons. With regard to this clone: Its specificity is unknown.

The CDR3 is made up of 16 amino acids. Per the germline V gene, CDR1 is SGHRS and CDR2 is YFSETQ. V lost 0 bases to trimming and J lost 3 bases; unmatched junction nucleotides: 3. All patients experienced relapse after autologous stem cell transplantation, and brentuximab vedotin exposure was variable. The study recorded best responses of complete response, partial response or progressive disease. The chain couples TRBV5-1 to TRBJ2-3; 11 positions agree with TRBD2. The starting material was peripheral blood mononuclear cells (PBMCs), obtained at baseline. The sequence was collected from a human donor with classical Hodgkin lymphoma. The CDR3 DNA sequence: TGCGCCAGCAGCTTGGTAGCTAGCGGGGGGACAGATACGCAGTATTTT. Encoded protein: CASSLVASGGTDTQYF.